The clone carrying this TCR beta chain was seen many times. Its antigen is unidentified. Tagging with unique molecular identifiers was applied to individual cDNA molecules. One entry per CDR3 protein results from TCRdb running MiXCR on the 5' RACE reads. The sample shows tens of thousands of distinct CDR3 sequences, roughly 4.5% of them seen only once. This record belongs to a study of early T cells in non-severe SARS-CoV-2 infection. Turning to the study itself: Chains were not paired, and sequencing was done on bulk RNA from unsorted whole blood.

Study-wide points: Using VDJdb, the matching emphasized anti-spike CD8 responses while missing private and CD4 specificities.

This CDR3 is built from 13 residues. Trimming removed 3 bases at V and 4 bases at J, with 8 bases between. Germline V gives CDR1 SGHRS, CDR2 YFSETQ. The receptor was isolated from an adult who was a healthcare worker with PCR-confirmed SARS-CoV-2 infection or an uninfected control (not recorded which). The chain recombines TRBV5-1 with TRBJ1-5, with D perhaps matching TRBD1 (6 bases). The sample consisted of whole blood. Written as DNA, the CDR3 is TGCGCCAGCAGCTACGGACAGAATCAGCCCCAGCATTTT. Amino acid sequence: CASSYGQNQPQHF.